This is a list of T cell receptor beta chains from one sample in a study of blood T cell repertoires in COVID-19. Repertoires were generated with immunoSEQ multiplex PCR, while TCRdb's copy carries only in-frame clones and drops some. Of about 80,000 clones in the sample, 65% to 85% were seen once. The sequencing input was peripheral blood. These receptors were obtained from a man between 70 and 80 years old with active or convalescent COVID-19. Both conserved end residues are part of each CDR3. Each record gives: V gene, clone size, J gene, CDR3 protein. The listing skips clone size in some rows; elsewhere it reads once, few, many or a size class.

TRBV13	-	TRBJ1-5	CASSLERNQPQHF
TRBV6-1	few	TRBJ2-3	CASSEGLAGGADTQYF
TRBV5-1	-	TRBJ2-5	CASRYSGQETQYF
TRBV6-9	few	TRBJ2-1	CASSCPGVAYNEQFF
TRBV10-1	-	TRBJ2-3	CASSESGRTQYF
TRBV9	-	TRBJ2-2	CASSAEGGPMNTGELFF
TRBV10-3	-	TRBJ1-6	CAIRPTGEGSPLHF
TRBV28	-	TRBJ2-1	CASSSRDSSYNEQFF
TRBV2	few	TRBJ2-1	CASSEGESVQFF
TRBV5-1	-	TRBJ2-5	CASSLSETQYF
TRBV6-5	-	TRBJ1-2	CATPTTGFYGYTF
TRBV29-1	-	TRBJ1-1	CSVKDQGTEAFF
TRBV6-6	-	TRBJ1-2	CASSYQNRGPNYGYTF
TRBV28	-	TRBJ2-5	CASGLAGAGVKTQYF
TRBV12-3/TRBV12-4	-	TRBJ1-2	CASSLNRNYGYTF
TRBV6-5	-	TRBJ1-2	CASSPQGGDGYTF
TRBV5-5	-	TRBJ2-3	CASSLGSSGGDTQYF
TRBV29-1	-	TRBJ1-1	CSATPDREAFF
TRBV7-2	-	TRBJ2-3	CASSQTSLPDTQYF
TRBV6-1	-	TRBJ1-3	CASSAKYLTSPGNTIYF
TRBV4-1	-	TRBJ1-1	CASSQGHNTEAFF
TRBV2	-	TRBJ2-3	CASRLAGAQEYF
TRBV7-9	-	TRBJ1-6	CASSLYAGNSPLHF
TRBV7-9	-	TRBJ1-1	CASSLQGLGAEAFF
TRBV7-7	once	TRBJ1-6	CASSPRDSWSSYNSPLHF
TRBV4-1	-	TRBJ1-3	CASSQDSARGNTIYF
TRBV28	once	TRBJ1-5	CASEHYSNQPQHF
TRBV5-1	once	TRBJ2-3	CASSISGGSTDTQYF
TRBV6-2/TRBV6-3	few	TRBJ2-3	CASSPLDRASTDTQYF
TRBV4-2	few	TRBJ2-5	CASSQEKRGGETQYF
TRBV3-1/TRBV3-2	-	TRBJ1-2	CASSRRQGLDGYTF
TRBV28	-	TRBJ1-2	CASSLRGNYGYTF
TRBV5-4	-	TRBJ2-1	CASSIRLAGYNEQFF
TRBV2	few	TRBJ1-3	CASRQGGNTIYF
TRBV12-3/TRBV12-4	-	TRBJ1-2	CASTSGQGVGYTF
TRBV4-1	-	TRBJ2-1	CASSRGTSGVDEQFF
TRBV6-1	-	TRBJ2-2	CASSEVRGTGELFF
TRBV4-2	-	TRBJ2-2	CASSQDRAVNTGELFF
TRBV27	few	TRBJ2-1	CASSLSKTSGGVWNEQFF
TRBV24-1	-	TRBJ1-1	CATSGVAQSEAFF
TRBV6-4	-	TRBJ1-6	CASINRGANSPLHF
TRBV3-1/TRBV3-2	-	TRBJ2-7	CASSPGLAGGQSYEQYF
TRBV28	-	TRBJ1-2	CASNTGGARGGYTF
TRBV4-1	once	TRBJ1-6	CASSRDSYNSPLHF
TRBV2	-	TRBJ1-2	CASSNIRDRGSVGYTF
TRBV4-1	few	TRBJ1-1	CASSQGQNTEAFF
TRBV25-1	-	TRBJ2-5	CASSESPQGGRETQYF